Below, 16 T cell receptor beta chains from the same sample are listed, as sequenced in a study of T cells in Graves' hyperthyroidism and ophthalmopathy. Amplified TCR beta CDR3 regions derived from RNA transcripts. The TCR CDR3 first-round RT-PCR relied on the HTBI primer set. TCRdb passed the multiplex PCR reads through MiXCR, listing each CDR3 protein once. In the table there are around 690,000 distinct CDR3 sequences, around 15% of which are singletons. The sample was blood. These TCRs come from a man between 50 and 59 years old with Graves' hyperthyroidism.

The table lists this clonotype with many counts. The rearrangement uses TRBV9 and TRBJ1-4, with D perhaps matching TRBD1 (5 bases). CDR1 SGDLS and CDR2 YYNGEE come from the germline V gene. Trimming removed 4 bases at V and 9 bases at J, with 13 bases between. CDR3 length equals 13 residues. The CDR3 protein is CASSLRRGKKLFF. The CDR3, as DNA: TGTGCCAGCAGCCTTAGACGGGGGAAAAAACTGTTTTTT.

This sequence joins TRBV10-3 and TRBJ1-4; D gene unclear. Germline values: CDR1 ENHRY, CDR2 SYGVKD. V shed 2 bases and J shed 4 bases, with 14 bases lying between them. The CDR3 runs to 16 residues. In DNA form, the CDR3 reads TGTGCCATCAGTGAGCTCAAGAGCCCGGATAATGAAAAACTGTTTTTT. This gives the protein CAISELKSPDNEKLFF.

On this clonotype: Since a much larger clone is just one base distant, this may be a read error. V is TRBV28 and J is TRBJ2-2; possible D gene TRBD1, 7 bases. Germline lookup yields CDR1 MDHEN and CDR2 SYDVKM. V lost 10 bases and J 6 bases, leaving 24 bases between the germline ends. This CDR3 is 16 amino acids long. CDR3 bases: TGTGCCAACAGGACCCCAGGAGGGGGCCGTTCCGGGGAGCTGTTTTTT. This gives the protein CANRTPGGGRSGELFF.

This clonotype was seen many times. The chain links TRBV7-2 to TRBJ1-1; D not certain. V lost 1 base to trimming and J lost 3 bases, with 6 bases between them. The CDR3 is 13 residues long. The germline V gene has CDR1 SGHTA and CDR2 FQGNSA. CDR3: CASSLVQHTEAFF. The CDR3 nucleotides are TGTGCCAGCAGCTTAGTACAGCACACTGAAGCTTTCTTT. The full variable domain, rest sourced from reference TRBV7-2 and TRBJ1-1, is GAGVSQSPSNKVTEKGKDVELRCDPISGHTALYWYRQSLGQGLEFLIYFQGNSAPDKSGLPSDRFSAERTGGSVSTLTIQRTQQEDSAVYLCASSLVQHTEAFFGQGTRLTVV.

This chain connects TRBV14 to TRBJ2-7; D is undetermined. The germline V and J ends were trimmed by 0 bases and 2 bases, with 14 bases remaining between them. The germline gives CDR1 SGHDN, CDR2 FVKESK. The CDR3 loop spans 16 amino acids. The chain's CDR3 is CASSQDGQIKTYEQYF. CDR3 nucleotide sequence: TGTGCCAGCAGCCAAGATGGGCAGATCAAAACCTACGAGCAGTACTTC.

This clonotype was seen more than once but under ten times. The rearrangement links TRBV24-1 to TRBJ2-1, with D perhaps matching TRBD1 (6 bases). The CDR3 has 14 amino acids. CDR1 and CDR2 from the germline V gene are KGHDR and SFDVKD. Trimming took off 4 bases at V and 7 bases at J, with 13 bases between the two ends. The CDR3 coding sequence is TGTGCCACCAGTGACCCTGCAGGGGTTAATGAGCAGTTCTTC. As protein: CATSDPAGVNEQFF.

Ten or more counts support this clonotype. The chain links TRBV27 to TRBJ2-1; 11 bases match TRBD2. The germline V gene encodes CDR1 MNHEY and CDR2 SMNVEV (reference sequence). V was clipped by 3 bases and J by 4 bases; unmatched bases: 14. The CDR3 is made up of 19 amino acids. The CDR3 protein is CASSFIPGTSGGGYNEQFF. The CDR3 DNA sequence: TGTGCCAGCAGTTTCATCCCCGGGACTAGCGGAGGGGGGTACAATGAGCAGTTCTTC.

The chain employs TRBV6-1 and TRBJ1-5; TRBD1 matches 9 bases. V was clipped by 7 bases and J by 4 bases; unmatched bases: 11. CDR3 length: 16 residues. The germline gives CDR1 MNHNS, CDR2 SASEGT. In DNA form, the CDR3 reads TGTGCCAGCAACCGACCCGGGACAGGGCTTAATCAGCCCCAGCATTTT. Its protein is CASNRPGTGLNQPQHF.

At least ten counts were recorded for this clonotype. The chain combines TRBV19 with TRBJ1-4; tentative D call: TRBD1 (6 bases). Trimming took 3 bases from V and 4 from J, leaving 9 bases between them. This CDR3 is built from 14 residues. CDR1 is LNHDA, CDR2 SQIVND, per germline (reference sequence). The CDR3 loop is CASSIGQLNEKLFF. In nucleotides, the CDR3 is TGTGCCAGTAGTATCGGACAGCTTAATGAAAAACTGTTTTTT.

Many counts were recorded for this clonotype. The chain uses TRBV30 and TRBJ1-1; 9 nucleotides agree with TRBD1. V lost 5 bases and J lost 7; bases outside the gene matches: 5. The length of the CDR3 is 12 residues. Germline CDR1 reads GTSNPN; CDR2 reads SVGIG (reference sequence). The CDR3 coding sequence is TGTGCCTGGGACAGGGGGTTTGGTGAAGCTTTCTTT. Protein sequence: CAWDRGFGEAFF.

This clonotype was seen ten or more times. The gene calls are TRBV18 and TRBJ1-1; TRBD1 aligns across 7 bases. Losses at the gene ends were 2 bases for V and 3 bases for J; bases not matched to a gene: 6. The germline V gene has CDR1 KGHSH and CDR2 LQKENI. This CDR3 has 15 amino acids. CDR3 amino acids: CASSPKLQGDTEAFF. CDR3 sequence (DNA): TGTGCCAGCTCACCAAAACTTCAGGGGGACACTGAAGCTTTCTTT.

This clonotype appeared a few times. V usage is TRBV12-5 and J usage is TRBJ2-7, with 7 bases that match TRBD1. In germline, CDR1 is LGHNT, CDR2 FRNRAP. The CDR3 spans 12 residues. J lost 5 bases, V lost 6 bases, and 4 bases had no gene match. The CDR3 is CASGVDRDEQYF. For the CDR3, the DNA is TGTGCTAGTGGCGTCGACAGGGACGAGCAGTACTTC.

This clonotype was seen repeatedly, ten times or more. This rearrangement joins TRBV28 to TRBJ1-2, with D hard to call. Trimming pared 8 bases from V and 4 bases from J, leaving 14 bases between. This CDR3 contains 13 residues. The germline CDR1 and CDR2 sequences are MDHEN and SYDVKM. CDR3 in DNA: TGTGCCAGCGGAACAGCTCTCCTCTATGGCTACACCTTC. The encoded protein is CASGTALLYGYTF.

This sequence joins TRBV2 and TRBJ1-5, with a possible D match to TRBD1 (6 bases). V was shortened by 9 bases and J by 0 bases, with 15 bases between the two germline ends. CDR3 length equals 15 residues. Germline V gives CDR1 SNHLY, CDR2 FYNNEI. Here the CDR3 reads CASEQGGNSNQPQHF. The CDR3 DNA is TGTGCCAGTGAACAGGGAGGGAATAGCAATCAGCCCCAGCATTTT.

In this sample, this clonotype turned up a few times. This sequence joins TRBV28 and TRBJ2-7; 8 bases line up with TRBD1. Trimming took 5 bases from V and 2 from J; bases not matched to a gene: 8. Germline V gives CDR1 MDHEN, CDR2 SYDVKM. CDR3 length equals 15 residues. The CDR3 DNA reads TGTGCCAGCAGTCCCCAAGGGACAGGAGCCTACGAGCAGTACTTC. This translates into CASSPQGTGAYEQYF.

This clonotype was detected ten times or more. The genes are TRBV6-1 and TRBJ1-2, with 7 bases matching TRBD1. Trimming cost V 5 bases and J 2 bases; bases outside gene matches: 8. Germline CDR1 MNHNS, CDR2 SASEGT. There are 15 residues in the CDR3. The CDR3 loop is CASSYSATGNYGYTF. The CDR3 DNA sequence: TGTGCCAGCAGTTATTCTGCGACAGGGAACTATGGCTACACCTTC.